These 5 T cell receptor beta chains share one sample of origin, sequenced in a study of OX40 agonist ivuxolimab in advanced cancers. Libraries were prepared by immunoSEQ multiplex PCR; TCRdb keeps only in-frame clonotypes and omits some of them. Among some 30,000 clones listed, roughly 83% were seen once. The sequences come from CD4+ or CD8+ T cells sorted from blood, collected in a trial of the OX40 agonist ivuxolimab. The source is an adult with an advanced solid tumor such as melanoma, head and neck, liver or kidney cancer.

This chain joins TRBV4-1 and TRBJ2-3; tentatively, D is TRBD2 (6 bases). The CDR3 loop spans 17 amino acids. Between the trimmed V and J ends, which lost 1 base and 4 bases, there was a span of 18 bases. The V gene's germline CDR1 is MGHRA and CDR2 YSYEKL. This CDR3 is CASSQVDGGWGPDTQYF. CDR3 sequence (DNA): TGCGCCAGCAGCCAAGTTGACGGGGGATGGGGCCCAGATACGCAGTATTTT.

The CDR3 reads CASSDTGGYGYTF. The CDR3 DNA reads as TGTGCCAGCAGCGACACAGGGGGCTATGGCTACACCTTC. The V and J genes are TRBV7-8 and TRBJ1-2; TRBD1 agrees at 8 bases. The CDR3 runs 13 residues. The V gene's germline CDR1 is SGHVS and CDR2 FQNEAQ. Trimming removed 5 bases from V and 4 bases from J; junction bases left unmatched: 3.

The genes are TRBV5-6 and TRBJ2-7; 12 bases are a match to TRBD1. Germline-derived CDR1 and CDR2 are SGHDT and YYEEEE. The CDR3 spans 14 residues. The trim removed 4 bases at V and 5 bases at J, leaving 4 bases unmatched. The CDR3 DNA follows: TGTGCCAGCAGCGGGGACAGGGGGCAAAACGAGCAGTACTTC. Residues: CASSGDRGQNEQYF.

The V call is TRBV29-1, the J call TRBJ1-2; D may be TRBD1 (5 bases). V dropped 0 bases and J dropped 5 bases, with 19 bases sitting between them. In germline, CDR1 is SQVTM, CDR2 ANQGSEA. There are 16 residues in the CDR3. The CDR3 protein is CSVEDPNGGYTYGYTF. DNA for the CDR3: TGCAGCGTTGAAGACCCCAATGGGGGGTACACGTATGGCTACACCTTC.

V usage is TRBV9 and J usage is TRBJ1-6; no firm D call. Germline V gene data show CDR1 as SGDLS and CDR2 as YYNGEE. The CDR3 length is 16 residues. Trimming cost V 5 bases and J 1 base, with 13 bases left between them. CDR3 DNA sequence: TGTGCCAGCAGTGACCAGAGTGGGTCCTATAATTCACCCCTCCACTTT. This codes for CASSDQSGSYNSPLHF.